Listed below are T cell receptor beta chains from one sample, sequenced in a study of response to subunit inactivated influenza vaccine. TCRdb analysed the RT-PCR reads with MiXCR anew, one entry per CDR3 protein. The sample shows fewer than 400,000 distinct CDR3 sequences, about a fifth of them seen only once. The material sequenced was PBMCs from blood, taken approximately 20 months after vaccination. These receptors were taken from a man between 50 and 75 years old who received an inactivated influenza vaccine. Each CDR3 is given with its conserved first and last residue. The order of the fields is D gene, clone size, V gene, J gene, CDR3 protein, CDR3 DNA. The D gene is left open where the match is weak. Part of the rows lack a size; the others show once, few, many or a class for expanded clones.

NA,NA,TRBV14,TRBJ2-2,CASSQVGGTGELFF,TGTGCCAGCAGCCAAGTAGGGGGCACCGGGGAGCTGTTTTTT
TRBD2,NA,TRBV10-3,TRBJ2-3,CAISEPRLAHTDTQYF,TGTGCCATCAGTGAGCCGCGACTAGCGCACACAGATACGCAGTATTTT
TRBD2,NA,TRBV12-3/TRBV12-4,TRBJ2-1,CASMGLAGLDEQFF,TGTGCCAGCATGGGACTAGCGGGACTTGATGAGCAGTTCTTC
NA,NA,TRBV20-1,TRBJ2-7,CSARGGTSYEQYF,TGCAGTGCTAGAGGGGGGACTTCCTACGAGCAGTACTTC
NA,few,TRBV4-2,TRBJ1-6,CASSQSSAERNSPLHF,TGTGCCAGCAGCCAAAGTTCAGCAGAGAGAAATTCACCCCTCCACTTT
TRBD2,NA,TRBV10-3,TRBJ2-3,CAIRAGLASTDTQYF,TGTGCCATCAGGGCAGGACTAGCGAGCACAGATACGCAGTATTTT
NA,NA,TRBV11-3,TRBJ1-1,CAGSLDTRTEAFF,TGTGCCGGCAGCTTAGATACGAGAACTGAAGCTTTCTTT
NA,few,TRBV9,TRBJ1-2,CASSAGQPYGYTF,TGTGCCAGCAGCGCCGGACAGCCCTATGGCTACACCTTC
NA,NA,TRBV7-9,TRBJ1-1,CASSLEAGATEAFF,TGTGCCAGCAGCTTAGAGGCGGGGGCTACTGAAGCTTTCTTT
TRBD1,few,TRBV7-9,TRBJ1-6,CASSIPGQGNSPLHF,TGTGCCAGCAGCATACCGGGACAGGGAAATTCACCCCTCCACTTT
NA,NA,TRBV20-1,TRBJ1-2,CSAGAGGGSYGYTF,TGCAGTGCTGGGGCCGGAGGGGGAAGCTATGGCTACACCTTC
NA,few,TRBV6-1,TRBJ2-7,CASSKDWLSEQYF,TGTGCCAGCAGCAAAGACTGGTTGAGCGAGCAGTACTTC
NA,few,TRBV28,TRBJ2-7,CASSLRGLYEQYF,TGTGCCAGCAGTTTAAGAGGGCTCTACGAGCAGTACTTC
NA,NA,TRBV7-8,TRBJ1-1,CASSLARYTEAFF,TGTGCCAGCAGCTTAGCAAGATATACTGAAGCTTTCTTT
NA,NA,TRBV6-2/TRBV6-3,TRBJ1-6,CASSYSDTSGSPLHF,TGTGCCAGCAGTTACTCGGACACCTCAGGTTCACCCCTCCACTTT
NA,NA,TRBV6-1,TRBJ1-1,CASSPRGERTFF,TGTGCCAGCAGTCCGCGGGGAGAAAGGACTTTCTTT
NA,NA,TRBV11-2,TRBJ2-5,CASSSFRDTGLSSRKTQYF,TGTGCCAGCAGCTCATTCCGGGACACGGGACTATCCTCCCGGAAGACCCAGTACTTC
NA,few,TRBV2,TRBJ1-3,CASSEAGVQGRRNTIYF,TGTGCCAGCAGTGAAGCGGGGGTGCAGGGTCGTCGAAACACCATATATTTT